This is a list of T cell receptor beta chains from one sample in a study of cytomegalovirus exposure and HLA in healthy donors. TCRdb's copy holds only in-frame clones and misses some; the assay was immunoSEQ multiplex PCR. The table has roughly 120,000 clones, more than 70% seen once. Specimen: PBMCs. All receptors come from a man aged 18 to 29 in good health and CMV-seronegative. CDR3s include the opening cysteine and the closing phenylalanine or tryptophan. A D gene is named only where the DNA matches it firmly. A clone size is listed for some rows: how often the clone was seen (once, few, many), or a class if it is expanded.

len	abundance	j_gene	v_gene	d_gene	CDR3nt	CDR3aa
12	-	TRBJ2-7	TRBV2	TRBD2	TGTGCCAGCAAACTAGCGGGGTACGAGCAGTACTTC	CASKLAGYEQYF
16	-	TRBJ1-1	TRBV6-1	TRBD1	TGTGCCAGCAGTGTACAGGGGTTCCTCATGAACACTGAAGCTTTCTTT	CASSVQGFLMNTEAFF
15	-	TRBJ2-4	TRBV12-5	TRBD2	TGTGCTAGTGGTTTGGATAGCGGGGGGAAAAACATTCAGTACTTC	CASGLDSGGKNIQYF
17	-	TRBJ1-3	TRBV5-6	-	TGTGCCAGCAGCTTGATATTGGCCCCGGGGTCTGGAAACACCATATATTTT	CASSLILAPGSGNTIYF
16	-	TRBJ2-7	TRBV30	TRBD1	TGTGCCTGGAGTTCTCCGGGACAGGGTATGCGCTACGAGCAGTACTTC	CAWSSPGQGMRYEQYF
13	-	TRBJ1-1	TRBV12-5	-	TGTGCTAGTGCTAGCAGAATGAACACTGAAGCTTTCTTT	CASASRMNTEAFF
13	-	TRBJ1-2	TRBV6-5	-	TGTGCCAGCTGCCCAGGGATGTCGTATGGCTACACCTTC	CASCPGMSYGYTF
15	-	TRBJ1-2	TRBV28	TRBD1	TGTGCCAGCAGTCGAAGGACAGGGGCTAACTATGGCTACACCTTC	CASSRRTGANYGYTF
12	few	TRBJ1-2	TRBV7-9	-	TGTGCCAGCAGCCTCATAGACTATGGCTACACCTTC	CASSLIDYGYTF
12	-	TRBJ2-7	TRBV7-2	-	TGTGCCAGCAGCGTACAGTTCTACGAGCAGTACTTC	CASSVQFYEQYF
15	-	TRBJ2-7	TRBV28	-	TGTGCCAGCAGTTTATTGGTCGGGGTAGATTACGAGCAGTACTTC	CASSLLVGVDYEQYF
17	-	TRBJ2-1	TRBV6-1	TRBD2	TGTGCCAGCAGTGCCAGAGGACTAGCGGGATGGTACAATGAGCAGTTCTTC	CASSARGLAGWYNEQFF
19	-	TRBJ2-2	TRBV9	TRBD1	TGTGCCAGCAGCGTTAGAGGGCAGAAGACAGGGAGAGACACCGGGGAGCTGTTTTTT	CASSVRGQKTGRDTGELFF
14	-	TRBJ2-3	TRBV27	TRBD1	TGTGCCAGCAGTATCGGACAGGGACCAGATACGCAGTATTTT	CASSIGQGPDTQYF
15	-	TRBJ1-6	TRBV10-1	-	TGCGCCAGCAGTGAGTTGGCAGGTGAACATTCACCCCTCCACTTT	CASSELAGEHSPLHF
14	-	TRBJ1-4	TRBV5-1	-	TGCGCCAGCAGCTTACGGGTTTTTGATGAAAAACTGTTTTTT	CASSLRVFDEKLFF
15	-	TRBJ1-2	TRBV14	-	TGTGCCAGCAGCCAAGATATCAAGCCGGGGGTTGGCTACACCTTC	CASSQDIKPGVGYTF